Given below is one T cell receptor beta chain in context. Original handling: How many nucleated cells were present was estimated from reference gene primer amplification. Sequencing was performed with immunoSEQ multiplex PCR; in TCRdb, only in-frame clones are kept and a portion is missing. V and J calls and clone size are copied from that table; D and trimming were computed from the DNA. The table records under 350,000 clones, 83% of them present only once. The data were obtained in a study of blood T cell repertoires in COVID-19. The wider study: Researchers got acute and convalescent COVID-19 samples from the United States, Italy and Spain. In each case, the material was cDNA or gDNA derived from T cells, B-cell-depleted T cells, or PBMCs.

Sequenced material: peripheral blood. The sequence was obtained from a woman between 45 and 60 years old who had recovered from COVID-19.

This chain's CDR3 is CASSLDTSGRGGEQYF. The CDR3 DNA reads TGTGCCAGCAGCTTGGATACTAGCGGGAGGGGCGGGGAGCAGTACTTC. The rearrangement joins TRBV13 to TRBJ2-7; the match to TRBD2 covers 13 bases. The CDR3 contains 16 residues. The V gene's germline CDR1 is PRHDT and CDR2 FYEKMQ (reference sequence). V dropped 3 bases and J dropped 7; count of bases not matched to a gene: 9.